Only a few counts were recorded for the clone carrying this TCR beta chain. The antigen is unknown. CDR1 and CDR2 from the germline V gene are SGHTA and FQGNSA. The CDR3 has 13 amino acids. V lost 7 bases, J lost 8 bases, and 17 bases lay in between. This sample stems from a study of memory CD4+ T cells and cytomegalovirus serostatus. Whole-study results and caveats: The CMV-associated TCR signature appears largely within the CD4+ memory repertoire. Repertoires predicted CMV serostatus with median bootstrapped AUC of approximately 0.94.

Single viable CD3+CD4+CD8-CD45RO+ cells were sorted as the memory CD4+ T cells. CD4+ T cells were isolated by positive magnetic selection. The repertoire was sequenced with immunoSEQ multiplex PCR; TCRdb's copy has only in-frame clones and lacks some. Among under 50,000 clones, 79% were seen once, and the ten largest hold approximately 5%. The sequenced sample consisted of memory CD4+ T cells from blood. This sequence originates from an adult in good health and CMV-seropositive. The chain couples TRBV7-2 to TRBJ1-2; TRBD1 might be the D (6 bases). The CDR3 DNA is TGTGCCAGCACCCCGACAGGTTCGAGCGGCTACACCTTC. It specifies CASTPTGSSGYTF. Full variable domain (outside the CDR3, taken from reference TRBV7-2 and TRBJ1-2): GAGVSQSPSNKVTEKGKDVELRCDPISGHTALYWYRQSLGQGLEFLIYFQGNSAPDKSGLPSDRFSAERTGGSVSTLTIQRTQQEDSAVYLCASTPTGSSGYTFGSGTRLTVV.